A single sample gave rise to the 12 T cell receptor beta chains below, sequenced in a study of blood T cell repertoires in COVID-19. Some clones are missing from TCRdb's copy, which holds only in-frame ones; the method was immunoSEQ multiplex PCR. Altogether about 110,000 clones are present, roughly 84% being singletons, with the ten largest covering 7% to 9%. Specimen: peripheral blood. These receptors all come from a woman aged 80 or over with active or convalescent COVID-19.

This chain connects TRBV6-1 to TRBJ1-4; 7 positions agree with TRBD1. The CDR3 sequence is 15 residues long. The germline gives CDR1 MNHNS, CDR2 SASEGT. J lost 5 bases, V lost 3 bases, and 6 bases had no gene match. The CDR3 DNA is TGTGCCAGCAGTGACGGGACAGCCAAAAATGAAAAACTGTTTTTT. Its translation is CASSDGTAKNEKLFF.

V gene TRBV3-1 (or the pseudogene TRBV3-2) combines with J gene TRBJ1-2, with 9 positions matching TRBD1. The CDR3 has 15 amino acids. Trimming cost V 3 bases and J 4 bases; bases outside gene matches: 6. The V gene's germline CDR1 is LGHDT and CDR2 YNNKEL (reference sequence). The CDR3 is CASSQAQGAGYGYTF. CDR3 DNA: TGTGCCAGCAGCCAGGCACAGGGGGCCGGCTATGGCTACACCTTC.

The chain is built from TRBV7-3 and TRBJ2-1; 13 bases map to TRBD2. Losses at the gene ends were 5 bases for V and 4 bases for J; bases not matched to a gene: 5. The CDR3 sequence is 16 residues long. From germline, CDR1 is SGHTA and CDR2 FQGTGA. This CDR3 is CASSPKTSGGYNEQFF. The CDR3 nucleotides read TGTGCCAGCAGCCCGAAGACTAGCGGGGGGTACAATGAGCAGTTCTTC.

This clone was detected only once. The chain recombines TRBV12-5 with TRBJ1-1; 7 bases match TRBD1. The V and J ends lost 10 bases and 4 bases, in that order; junction bases with no gene match: 9. The germline V gene encodes CDR1 LGHNT and CDR2 FRNRAP. The CDR3 is 13 residues long. CDR3 sequence reads: CATRGQEGTEAFF. CDR3 sequence (DNA): TGTGCTACGAGGGGGCAGGAAGGCACTGAAGCTTTCTTT.

The J gene is TRBJ2-2, the V gene TRBV7-3; 11 bases agree with TRBD2. Germline V CDR1 and CDR2: SGHTA, FQGTGA. The trim removed 5 bases at V and 5 bases at J, leaving 10 bases unmatched. The CDR3 is 17 residues long. The CDR3 sequence: CASSPFTSGSVTGELFF. In DNA, the CDR3 is TGTGCCAGCAGCCCTTTTACTAGCGGGAGTGTTACCGGGGAGCTGTTTTTT.

This clone has only a few counts. The rearrangement uses TRBV18 and TRBJ1-1, with 7 bases lining up with TRBD1. The CDR3 has 14 residues. CDR1 is KGHSH, CDR2 LQKENI, per germline. With V trimmed by 6 bases and J by 4 bases, 8 bases remained unmatched. In nucleotides, the CDR3 is TGTGCCAGCTCGCCAGCCCAGGGGGGCACTGAAGCTTTCTTT. Protein product: CASSPAQGGTEAFF.

This clone was detected only a few times. The chain employs TRBV28 and TRBJ2-5; TRBD2 agrees at 7 bases. CDR3 length equals 17 residues. Unmatched junction bases numbered 10, after V lost 3 bases and J lost 0 bases. Per the germline V gene, CDR1 is MDHEN and CDR2 is SYDVKM. For the CDR3, the DNA is TGTGCCAGCAGTTTTCTCGGAGTAGCGGGCAACCAAGAGACCCAGTACTTC. This translates into CASSFLGVAGNQETQYF.

The rearrangement links TRBV10-3 to TRBJ2-1; TRBD2 matches 9 bases. CDR1 and CDR2 (germline): ENHRY, SYGVKD. This CDR3 spans 15 amino acids. V was clipped by 6 bases and J by 6 bases; unmatched bases: 9. CDR3 in DNA: TGTGCCATCAGCACCGGGACTAGCAATAGCAATGAGCAGTTCTTC. It translates to CAISTGTSNSNEQFF.

In its sample, this clone was seen a few times. This rearrangement joins TRBV19 to TRBJ1-5; TRBD1 matches 9 bases. The CDR3 has 14 residues. CDR1 is LNHDA and CDR2 is SQIVND in the germline V gene (reference sequence). Germline trimming cut 7 bases from V and 4 bases from J; bases unmatched to any gene: 5. CDR3 loop: CASNHRGRNQPQHF. The CDR3 bases are TGTGCCAGTAACCACAGGGGGCGAAATCAGCCCCAGCATTTT.

This chain links TRBV4-1 with TRBJ2-1, with D maybe TRBD2 (5 bases). Between the trimmed V and J ends, which lost 5 bases and 2 bases, there was a span of 13 bases. Looked up from germline, CDR1 is MGHRA and CDR2 is YSYEKL. The CDR3 has 15 residues. CDR3 sequence (DNA): TGCGCCAGCAGCTACCTAGCAGACCCCTACAATGAGCAGTTCTTC. As protein: CASSYLADPYNEQFF.

In this sample, this clone turned up a few times. This chain uses TRBV16 with TRBJ2-3; maybe TRBD2 (5 bases). V lost 0 bases and J 6 bases, leaving 13 bases between the germline ends. This CDR3 spans 15 amino acids. CDR1 and CDR2 (germline): KGHSY, FQNENV. For the CDR3, the DNA is TGTGCCAGCAGCCAATCGGGAGACCCTTGGGATACGCAGTATTTT. Protein product: CASSQSGDPWDTQYF.

V and J are TRBV28 and TRBJ2-3; D ambiguous. Per germline, CDR1 MDHEN and CDR2 SYDVKM. The CDR3 has 13 residues. The V end was cut by 3 bases, the J end by 4 bases, with 8 bases between. In DNA form, the CDR3 reads TGTGCCAGCAGTTTCTCCCAGGCAGATACGCAGTATTTT. Translation: CASSFSQADTQYF.